This T cell receptor beta chain was identified in a study of cytomegalovirus exposure and HLA in healthy donors (TCRdb year 2017). Study-level background: An earlier analysis of approximately 640 of the donors reported about 250 Gb of sequence data and some 120 million unique TCR beta sequences from about 180 million T cells. Approximately 300 gigabases of sequencing data and around 88 million unique TCR sequences made up an early release that covered several hundred HLA-typed donors. Of the approximately 400 genotyped donors, 65% to 90% were placed in the genetic ancestry cluster associated with self-reported Caucasian donors. The study aimed to test whether signatures of past pathogen exposure could be identified by cataloging public T cell receptors. The study profiled the T cell repertoires of approximately 700 subjects by immunosequencing and related them to cytomegalovirus serostatus. In addition to the first cohort of 500 to 850 subjects, a separate validation cohort of approximately 130 different subjects was used. To predict cytomegalovirus infection status, the study brought together high-throughput TCR immunosequencing, statistical association of individual TCRs with disease status, and machine learning. A later analysis re-analyzed previously published TCR beta repertoires from 550 to 700 donors and added high-resolution HLA genotyping to study TCR occurrence patterns. Rather than using new phenotypic data, the later analysis identified candidate immune exposures from TCR beta sequences and from how often those sequences occurred across donors. In an earlier analysis of around 540 of the donors, high-throughput TCR beta sequencing was used to judge whether each TCR beta V gene segment behaved as functional or pseudogenic. Donor age, sex, ethnicity and CMV serostatus were compiled together with the repertoire data. In a later genetic analysis, genome-wide SNP genotypes for about three fifths of the 666 donors were used, and that subset was treated as a discovery cohort. All discovery cohort repertoires had been generated using a single sequencing platform. Both class I and class II loci were covered by HLA typing, at four-digit resolution. The number of typed donors differed by locus: roughly 620-640 for A, B, C, DRB1 and DQB1; some 500 for DQA1; 606 for DPA1; and some 450 for DPB1. Several DR-DQ haplotypes were handled as single units for association and clustering because linkage in the cohort was strong. Among roughly 400 genotyped donors of the cohort, an average of around 240,000 unique TCR beta nucleotide sequences were sequenced per donor, roughly 20% of them non-productive. Results the study describes overall, beyond this receptor: A further reported finding was that TCR beta sequences accurately predicted the HLA-A and HLA-B alleles for most subjects in the first cohort. Because HLA typing was unavailable for some donors at each locus, only the typed subset was used in association tests. An association between a missense DCLRE1C variant and V-gene and J-gene trimming of TCR beta chains was found in a later genetic analysis and replicated in an independent cohort. A later analysis reported that several top co-occurrence clusters appeared linked to parvovirus B19, influenza, CMV and Epstein-Barr virus. Some IMGT-functional V segments, including TRBV6-2 and TRBV6-3, could not be told apart with the 87-base-pair reads, so those segments were excluded. In a later analysis, TCR association rates were found to vary across HLA loci, with the most associated TCRs seen for DRB1 alleles and the fewest for HLA-C alleles. Correlated functional status among segregating V segments might be attributable to linkage disequilibrium, but an unknown experimental factor could not be ruled out. A group of highly shared sequence variants was considered likely to be a technical artifact of the sequencing pipeline. A later analysis found that most CMV-associated TCR beta chains appeared HLA-restricted, with HLA associations seemingly driven largely by CMV exposure. Fewer than 20 rarely observed V segments, including chromosome 9 orphons, were excluded from the earlier analysis of approximately 500 of the donors because counts were too low. In vitro tests confirmed that a few of the cytomegalovirus-associated TCR beta chains recognize cytomegalovirus antigens. A later analysis found that HLA-associated TCR beta chains were more clonally expanded and had lower generation probabilities than equally common non-associated chains. While some public TCRs were present in many individuals, most TCR sequences turned up only very rarely across donors. The authors suggested that the approach could potentially be extended to other disease states and immunological phenotypes. Strong co-occurrence of HLA alleles, especially DR and DQ, made assigning TCR associations to individual alleles difficult. At a false discovery rate of 0.05, a later analysis linked 15,000 to 20,000 TCR beta sequences to specific HLA alleles. The presence/absence analyses assumed that sequencing depth was roughly uniform across donors, and that assumption may not be true. According to a later genetic analysis, donors in an Asian-associated ancestry cluster had fewer N-insertions in productive TCRs than the approximately 690-donor mean. The study gave a list of under 200 TCR beta chains associated with cytomegalovirus. CMV serostatus was the only immune exposure information available for the cohort. In an earlier analysis of 587 of the donors, most TCR beta V segments were observed in productive rearrangements about 87% or about 30% of the time, broadly matching IMGT annotations. The classifier was reported to diagnose cytomegalovirus status with high specificity and sensitivity in both the original cohort and the validation cohort. In this cohort, only TCR beta chains were sequenced, and detectable features were limited by the absence of alpha or paired-chain data.

The germline V gene encodes CDR1 SNHLY and CDR2 FYNNEI. From its cysteine to its phenylalanine, the CDR3 spans 17 amino acids. Just CDR3 DNA is preserved here, 51 bases in frame from base 1. At the junction V is shortened by 7 bases and J by 0 bases; bases outside the gene matches: 9. The cohort comprised more than 550 healthy bone marrow donors. All cohort members were sampled while nominally healthy, although unrecorded immune exposures were likely present. The donor tested CMV seronegative and was one of the 352 seronegative cohort members. Each donor provided a peripheral blood sample, and peripheral blood mononuclear cells were used for TCR beta sequencing. The Qiagen DNeasy Blood Extraction Kit was used to extract genomic DNA from the blood cell samples. The library was made by the immunoSEQ multiplex PCR assay. The multiplex PCR relied on a mix of 60 forward primers for TCR Vbeta segments and 13 reverse primers for TCR Jbeta segments. The CDR3 region of rearranged TCR beta genes was amplified from genomic DNA by a multiplex PCR assay. On the Illumina HiSeq System, the amplified TCR beta libraries were sequenced as 87-base-pair reads. Per the authors' processing: Across the 640 or so repertoires, a later analysis counted roughly 77 million unique TCR beta chains, roughly 11 million of which were shared by at least two donors. To remove PCR and sequencing errors, raw reads were error-corrected and collapsed into unique sequences using a nearest-neighbor algorithm that merged closely related sequences. CDR3 sequences were aligned to IMGT reference sequences to assign V, D and J gene segments. For a sequence to be retained, a match of at least six nucleotides to both a V gene segment and a J gene segment was required. A rearrangement was called productive if the CDR3 had no stop codons and remained in frame with V and J, and every other rearrangement was called non-productive. Following IMGT convention, CDR3 was defined as the stretch from the second conserved V-encoded cysteine to the conserved J-encoded phenylalanine. The earlier analysis of some 600 of the donors excluded sequences that lacked an unambiguous match to a single V gene segment. An earlier analysis of a few hundred of the donors called V segments functional above 56.7% productive rearrangements and segregating when the between-donor standard deviation exceeded 5%. A statistical classification framework was built to diagnose cytomegalovirus status from the catalog of TCR beta chain sequences. In a later analysis, V and J genes were assigned by comparing TCR nucleotide sequences against IMGT/GENE-DB human TR gene sequences. Using the TCRdist pipeline, a later analysis assigned CDR3 sequences along with most-parsimonious VDJ recombination scenarios. A later analysis defined each TCR beta chain by its CDR3 amino acid sequence plus V-gene family, and excluded reads lacking a unique V-gene family. A later analysis removed several hundred highly shared, low-generation-probability nucleotide sequences to deal with suspected cross-contamination and a sequencing artifact. For each public chain, a later analysis derived a clonal expansion index from normalized ranks of inferred template counts within each repertoire. Generation probabilities in a later analysis came from a VDJ recombination model fitted to out-of-frame rearrangements, and those results were checked against IGoR. In a later analysis, TCR-TCR, TCR-HLA and TCR-CMV co-occurrence was scored with hypergeometric tests, and a repertoire-size bias correction was applied to TCR pairs. False discovery rates were estimated in a later analysis by permuting HLA or CMV assignments 20 times. In a later analysis, co-occurring TCRs were grouped using DBSCAN, and TCRdist sequence similarity was added for clustering within HLA-allele-positive subsets. For co-occurrence clustering, repertoires with fewer than 30,000 or more than 120,000 public chains were excluded, along with roughly 5 repertoires with anomalous nucleotide sharing. Imported from immuneACCESS, the table was reduced by TCRdb to in-frame sequences with V and J called. These copies leave out some clones; in studies compared against another copy, an unresolved V gene accounts for under half, and the cause of the remainder is not known. V and J calls and clone size follow that table, whereas D and trimming were derived from the DNA. Here the sample has approximately 150,000 clones; 70% to 85% occur a single time. The ten largest clones take up approximately 1.9% of the sample.

This clone appeared once. Its antigen remains unidentified. No much larger clonotype is one base removed from it; base qualities were not supplied. Sequencing was done on a sample of PBMCs. This TCR was recovered from a woman in her thirties or forties in good health and CMV-seronegative. The chain links TRBV2 with TRBJ1-6, and TRBD1 aligns with 7 junction nucleotides. The sequenced DNA: TGTGCCAGCAATTCCCCGGGACAGAGCTCCTATAATTCACCCCTCCACTTT. The translation is CASNSPGQSSYNSPLHF.